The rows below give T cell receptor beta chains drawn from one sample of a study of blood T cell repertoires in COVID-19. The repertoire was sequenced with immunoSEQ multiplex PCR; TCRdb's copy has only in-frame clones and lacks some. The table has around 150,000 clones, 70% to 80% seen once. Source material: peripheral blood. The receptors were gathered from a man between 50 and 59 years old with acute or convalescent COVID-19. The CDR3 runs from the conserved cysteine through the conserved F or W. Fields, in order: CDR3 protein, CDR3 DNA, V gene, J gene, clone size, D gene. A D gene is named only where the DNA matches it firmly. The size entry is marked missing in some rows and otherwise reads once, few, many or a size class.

CASSRIGQGAFGYTF	TGTGCCAGCAGTCGGATCGGACAGGGGGCATTTGGCTACACCTTC	TRBV6-5	TRBJ1-2	NA	TRBD1
CATRSSYNSPLHF	TGTGCCACCAGGAGCTCCTATAATTCACCCCTCCACTTT	TRBV25-1	TRBJ1-6	NA	NA
CASSLRTEGTGQFF	TGCGCCAGCAGCCTAAGAACAGAAGGGACAGGGCAGTTCTTC	TRBV5-1	TRBJ2-1	NA	TRBD1
CASGGEARHGYTF	TGTGCCAGCGGCGGGGAGGCCAGGCATGGCTACACCTTC	TRBV2	TRBJ1-2	NA	NA
CASSGAGGLTLHF	TGTGCCAGTAGTGGGGCAGGGGGCCTCACCCTCCACTTT	TRBV19	TRBJ1-6	NA	TRBD1
CASRRQNSYEQYF	TGCGCCAGCCGGCGGCAGAACTCCTACGAGCAGTACTTC	TRBV10-2	TRBJ2-7	NA	NA
CASSERRGGTDTQYF	TGCGCCAGCAGTGAGAGGCGGGGGGGCACAGATACGCAGTATTTT	TRBV10-1	TRBJ2-3	once	TRBD2
CASSWRVGFTEAFF	TGTGCCAGCAGCTGGCGGGTCGGTTTCACTGAAGCTTTCTTT	TRBV5-5	TRBJ1-1	NA	NA
CAWSVGGMSTEAFF	TGTGCCTGGAGTGTTGGGGGGATGTCCACTGAAGCTTTCTTT	TRBV30	TRBJ1-1	NA	NA
CASSYPGGQYNEQFF	TGTGCCAGCAGTTACCCAGGGGGACAATACAATGAGCAGTTCTTC	TRBV6-6	TRBJ2-1	NA	TRBD1
CASKWWGPPQPQHF	TGCGCCAGCAAGTGGTGGGGGCCCCCTCAGCCCCAGCATTTT	TRBV5-1	TRBJ1-5	few	NA
CASSMGGVAYNEQFF	TGTGCCAGTAGTATGGGAGGCGTGGCCTACAATGAGCAGTTCTTC	TRBV19	TRBJ2-1	NA	NA
CASSYGLILSGNTIYF	TGTGCCAGCAGTTACGGACTGATACTCTCTGGAAACACCATATATTTT	TRBV2	TRBJ1-3	NA	NA
CATLQNGYTF	TGTGCCACCCTACAGAATGGCTACACCTTC	TRBV19	TRBJ1-2	NA	NA
CASSLATDTPGGYTF	TGCGCCAGCAGCTTGGCGACAGATACGCCCGGGGGCTACACCTTC	TRBV5-1	TRBJ1-2	NA	NA
CASSRRERTGGYTF	TGTGCCAGCAGTCGCAGGGAAAGAACGGGTGGCTACACCTTC	TRBV6-5	TRBJ1-2	NA	NA
CASSYEDRGYSEAFF	TGTGCCAGCAGTTACGAGGACAGGGGTTACTCTGAAGCTTTCTTT	TRBV6-5	TRBJ1-1	once	TRBD1
CASSTNQGYGYTF	TGTGCCAGCAGCACCAATCAGGGCTATGGCTACACCTTC	TRBV11-2	TRBJ1-2	NA	NA
CASTAGGQAKTQYF	TGTGCCAGCACCGCGGGAGGGCAAGCGAAGACCCAGTACTTC	TRBV6-5	TRBJ2-5	few	TRBD2
CASSPGTGDEQFF	TGTGCCAGCAGTCCCGGGACAGGGGATGAGCAGTTCTTC	TRBV12-3/TRBV12-4	TRBJ2-1	NA	TRBD1
CASSQGIGTVNIQYF	TGTGCCAGCAGCCAAGGAATCGGGACAGTAAACATTCAGTACTTC	TRBV14	TRBJ2-4	few	TRBD1
CASSVLAGEEETQYF	TGCGCCAGCAGCGTCTTAGCGGGGGAGGAGGAGACCCAGTACTTC	TRBV5-1	TRBJ2-5	once	TRBD2
CASSNSRRQPQHF	TGTGCCAGCTCAAATTCGCGGAGACAGCCCCAGCATTTT	TRBV18	TRBJ1-5	NA	NA
CASSFGASGGSQETQYF	TGTGCCAGCAGCTTTGGGGCTAGCGGGGGATCCCAAGAGACCCAGTACTTC	TRBV5-4	TRBJ2-5	NA	TRBD2
CASSPSFRIDRVSYNEQFF	TGTGCCAGCAGTCCTTCTTTCCGAATCGACAGGGTCTCCTACAATGAGCAGTTCTTC	TRBV27	TRBJ2-1	NA	TRBD1
CASSVGNTIYF	TGTGCCAGCAGTGTAGGAAACACCATATATTTT	TRBV2	TRBJ1-3	NA	NA
CASSVGIGGSTDTQYF	TGTGCCAGCAGCGTAGGAATCGGGGGGAGCACAGATACGCAGTATTTT	TRBV9	TRBJ2-3	NA	TRBD2
CASTPGGARTDTQYF	TGTGCCAGTACCCCCGGAGGGGCGCGCACAGATACGCAGTATTTT	TRBV19	TRBJ2-3	few	NA
CASRHRAAGGNTDTQYF	TGTGCCAGCAGGCACCGGGCAGCGGGGGGGAACACAGATACGCAGTATTTT	TRBV7-8	TRBJ2-3	NA	TRBD2
CASSQEAVDTGELFF	TGTGCCAGCAGCCAAGAGGCAGTTGACACCGGGGAGCTGTTTTTT	TRBV14	TRBJ2-2	NA	NA
CSETRGSETQYF	TGCAGCGAGACACGCGGGTCGGAGACCCAGTACTTC	TRBV29-1	TRBJ2-5	NA	NA
CSASQAGAEQFF	TGCAGTGCTAGTCAAGCGGGGGCTGAGCAGTTCTTC	TRBV20-1	TRBJ2-1	NA	TRBD2
CASSFLSRKAEQYF	TGTGCCAGCAGTTTCCTTTCGAGGAAAGCCGAGCAGTACTTC	TRBV27	TRBJ2-7	NA	NA
CAISERQGNEKLFF	TGTGCCATCAGTGAACGGCAGGGTAATGAAAAACTGTTTTTT	TRBV10-3	TRBJ1-4	NA	NA
CASSFGTSGAFEQFF	TGTGCCAGCAGCTTCGGGACTAGCGGGGCATTTGAGCAGTTCTTC	TRBV5-4	TRBJ2-1	NA	TRBD2
CASSFYGTEYGYTF	TGTGCCAGCAGCTTTTACGGGACTGAGTATGGCTACACCTTC	TRBV5-4	TRBJ1-2	NA	NA
CASSSDRDHYGYTF	TGCGCCAGCAGCTCTGACAGGGACCACTATGGCTACACCTTC	TRBV5-1	TRBJ1-2	NA	TRBD1
CASSLNRVTEAFF	TGTGCCAGCAGCTTAAACAGGGTCACTGAAGCTTTCTTT	TRBV7-3	TRBJ1-1	once	NA
CASGFSTGGDTEAFF	TGTGCTAGTGGTTTTTCGACAGGGGGGGACACTGAAGCTTTCTTT	TRBV12-5	TRBJ1-1	NA	TRBD1
CASKTGTSGAGELFF	TGTGCCAGTAAGACCGGGACTAGCGGGGCCGGGGAGCTGTTTTTT	TRBV19	TRBJ2-2	NA	TRBD2
CASWGRATEAFF	TGTGCCAGCTGGGGCAGGGCTACTGAAGCTTTCTTT	TRBV28	TRBJ1-1	NA	NA
CASSRTGNSYEQYF	TGCGCCAGCAGTCGGACAGGGAACTCCTACGAGCAGTACTTC	TRBV5-1	TRBJ2-7	NA	TRBD1
CASSEAGGVRSPLHF	TGTGCCAGCAGTGAAGCGGGGGGGGTTCGTTCACCCCTCCACTTT	TRBV6-1	TRBJ1-6	once	NA
CASSVGAGVNQPQHF	TGTGCCAGCAGCGTAGGTGCAGGGGTCAATCAGCCCCAGCATTTT	TRBV9	TRBJ1-5	NA	NA
CASSGGAKNIQYF	TGCGCCAGCAGCGGGGGAGCCAAAAACATTCAGTACTTC	TRBV10-1	TRBJ2-4	few	NA
CASSENTGVETQYF	TGTGCCAGCAGTGAAAACACAGGGGTGGAGACCCAGTACTTC	TRBV6-1	TRBJ2-5	NA	TRBD1
CSVSTGGAGKTEAFF	TGCAGCGTATCTACAGGGGGCGCTGGGAAGACTGAAGCTTTCTTT	TRBV29-1	TRBJ1-1	once	TRBD1
CASSEGLGTEAFF	TGTGCCAGTAGTGAGGGTCTAGGCACTGAAGCTTTCTTT	TRBV19	TRBJ1-1	once	NA
CASSHLTGGQGRSPLHF	TGTGCCAGCAGCCATCTCACTGGGGGACAGGGTCGGTCACCCCTCCACTTT	TRBV3-1/TRBV3-2	TRBJ1-6	NA	TRBD1
CASSLLGGYGYTF	TGTGCCAGCAGTTTACTCGGAGGCTATGGCTACACCTTC	TRBV28	TRBJ1-2	once	NA
CSVVTGYNSPLHF	TGCAGCGTTGTAACAGGCTATAATTCACCCCTCCACTTT	TRBV29-1	TRBJ1-6	few	NA
CASSVVSRGRNEQFF	TGTGCCAGCAGCGTAGTTTCCAGGGGGCGCAATGAGCAGTTCTTC	TRBV9	TRBJ2-1	NA	TRBD1
CASSIEGQGLTTEAFF	TGTGCCAGTAGTATAGAGGGACAGGGGTTGACTACTGAAGCTTTCTTT	TRBV19	TRBJ1-1	NA	TRBD1
CASTDDRGFEAFF	TGTGCCAGCACCGACGACAGGGGCTTTGAAGCTTTCTTT	TRBV12-3/TRBV12-4	TRBJ1-1	NA	TRBD1
CASSLVGGFAGELFF	TGTGCCAGCAGCCTGGTAGGAGGGTTCGCCGGGGAGCTGTTTTTT	TRBV4-2	TRBJ2-2	NA	NA
CASSELGQQNTEAFF	TGTGCCAGCAGTGAATTGGGACAACAGAACACTGAAGCTTTCTTT	TRBV2	TRBJ1-1	NA	NA
CASRVGDSYGYTF	TGTGCCAGCAGGGTGGGGGACTCTTATGGCTACACCTTC	TRBV27	TRBJ1-2	few	NA
CASSSPGTSGGRETQYF	TGTGCCAGCAGTTCCCCCGGGACTAGCGGGGGCAGGGAGACCCAGTACTTC	TRBV27	TRBJ2-5	NA	TRBD2
CAISELAEGYTF	TGTGCCATCAGTGAGTTGGCGGAGGGCTACACCTTC	TRBV10-3	TRBJ1-2	NA	NA
CASSLSTGGTNEKLFF	TGTGCCAGCAGTTTATCTACAGGGGGGACTAATGAAAAACTGTTTTTT	TRBV27	TRBJ1-4	NA	TRBD1